This TCR beta chain is from a study of blood T cells in healthy people across ages. Study-level findings and limits: Reliance upon unsorted PBMCs precluded definitive naive versus antigen-experienced comparison. Observed TCR beta diversity showed a strong correlation with the percentage of naive T cells as measured by flow cytometry.

The CDR3 runs to 15 residues. Germline trimming cut 7 bases from V and 4 bases from J; bases unmatched to any gene: 8. Per the germline V gene, CDR1 is SGDLS and CDR2 is YYNGEE. Next came a second PCR, run for about 7 to 12 cycles, which used a sample-barcoded 5' primer along with a J-beta primer mix. Every single cDNA molecule received a tag from a template-switch adaptor with 12 random nucleotides. TCRdb analysed the 5' RACE reads with MiXCR anew, one entry per CDR3 protein. The data hold roughly 2 million distinct CDR3 sequences, with about 50% observed a single time. About this clonotype itself: Its antigen is unidentified.

Sequenced input: blood. This receptor was taken from a woman aged 35 to 49 in good health. This chain connects TRBV9 to TRBJ2-5; 12 bases are shared with TRBD2. DNA of the CDR3: TGTGCCAGCTCGACTAGCGGGGGAGTTGCAGAGACCCAGTACTTC. Protein: CASSTSGGVAETQYF.